This T cell receptor (beta chain) was identified in a study of graft-versus-host responses after intestinal transplantation. This CDR3 contains 15 residues. The V and J ends lost 5 bases and 2 bases, in that order; junction bases with no gene match: 5. CDR1 and CDR2 from the germline V gene are SGHTA and FQGTGA. Sequenced by immunoSEQ multiplex PCR; TCRdb stores in-frame clones only, minus some. Here the sample spans 15,000 to 20,000 clones, over 75% being singletons. The source was PBMCs, collected 14 days after transplant. This clonotype was sampled from a human patient who received an intestinal transplant, so some T cells may come from the graft donor. The chain joins TRBV7-3 to TRBJ2-1; the match to TRBD2 covers 8 bases. The CDR3 sequence: CASSLSGGPYNEQFF. The CDR3, as DNA: TGTGCCAGCAGCCTCAGCGGGGGCCCCTACAATGAGCAGTTCTTC.